The present TCR beta chain was sequenced within a study of quantifying T cell responses using KT2 cells. Study background: TCR alpha and beta constant-region primers primed reverse transcription of RNA. The second PCR was a qPCR stopped at a predetermined fluorescence threshold.

An oligo carrying a UMI was ligated to the cDNA 3' end. The first PCR ran approximately 4 cycles with an equimolar RC1.1 and RC1.2 beta primer mix. TCRdb redid the calling of the UMI-ligation and nested PCR reads with MiXCR, one entry per CDR3 protein. The table shows tens of thousands of distinct CDR3 sequences, with 9% to 12% occurring only once. A few counts support this clonotype. A range of KT2-to-PBMC ratios was made using fixed PBMC numbers. Deletions cut 0 bases from V and 4 bases from J, with 9 bases between. This CDR3 is 14 amino acids long. CDR1 and CDR2 (germline): MGHRA, YSYEKL. Input material: PBMCs spiked with cells of the T cell clone KT2. The V call is TRBV4-1, the J call TRBJ2-5, with D unclear. This sequence was found in a human donor. Here the CDR3 DNA reads TGCGCCAGCAGCCAAGAAGGCCGCAGAGAGACCCAGTACTTC. Translation gives CASSQEGRRETQYF.